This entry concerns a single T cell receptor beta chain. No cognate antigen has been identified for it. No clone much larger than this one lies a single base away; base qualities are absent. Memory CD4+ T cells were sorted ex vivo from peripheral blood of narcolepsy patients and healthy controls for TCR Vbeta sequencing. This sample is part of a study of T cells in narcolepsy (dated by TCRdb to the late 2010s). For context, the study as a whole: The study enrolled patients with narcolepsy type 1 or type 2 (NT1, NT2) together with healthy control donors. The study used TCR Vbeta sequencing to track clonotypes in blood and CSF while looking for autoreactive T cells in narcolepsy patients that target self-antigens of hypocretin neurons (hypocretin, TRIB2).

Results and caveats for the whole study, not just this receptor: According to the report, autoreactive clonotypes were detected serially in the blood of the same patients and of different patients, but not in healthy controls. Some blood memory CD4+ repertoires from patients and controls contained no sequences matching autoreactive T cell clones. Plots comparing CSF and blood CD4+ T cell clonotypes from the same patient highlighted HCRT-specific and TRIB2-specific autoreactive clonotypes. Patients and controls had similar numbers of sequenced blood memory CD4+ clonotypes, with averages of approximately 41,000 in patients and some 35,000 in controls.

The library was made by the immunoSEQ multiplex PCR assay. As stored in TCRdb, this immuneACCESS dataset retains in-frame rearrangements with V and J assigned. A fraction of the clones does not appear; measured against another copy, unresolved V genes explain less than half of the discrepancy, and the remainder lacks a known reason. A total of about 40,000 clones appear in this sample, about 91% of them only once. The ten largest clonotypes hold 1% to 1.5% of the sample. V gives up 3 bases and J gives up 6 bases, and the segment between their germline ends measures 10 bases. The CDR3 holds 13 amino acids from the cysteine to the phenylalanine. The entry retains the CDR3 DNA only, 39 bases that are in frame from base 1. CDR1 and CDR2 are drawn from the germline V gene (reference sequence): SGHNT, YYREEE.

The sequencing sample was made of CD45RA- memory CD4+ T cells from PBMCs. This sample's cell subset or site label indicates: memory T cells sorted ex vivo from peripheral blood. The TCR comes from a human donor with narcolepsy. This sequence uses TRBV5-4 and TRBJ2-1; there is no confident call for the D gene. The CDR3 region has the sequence CASSSTRINEQFF. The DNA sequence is TGTGCCAGCAGCTCGACCCGGATCAATGAGCAGTTCTTC.